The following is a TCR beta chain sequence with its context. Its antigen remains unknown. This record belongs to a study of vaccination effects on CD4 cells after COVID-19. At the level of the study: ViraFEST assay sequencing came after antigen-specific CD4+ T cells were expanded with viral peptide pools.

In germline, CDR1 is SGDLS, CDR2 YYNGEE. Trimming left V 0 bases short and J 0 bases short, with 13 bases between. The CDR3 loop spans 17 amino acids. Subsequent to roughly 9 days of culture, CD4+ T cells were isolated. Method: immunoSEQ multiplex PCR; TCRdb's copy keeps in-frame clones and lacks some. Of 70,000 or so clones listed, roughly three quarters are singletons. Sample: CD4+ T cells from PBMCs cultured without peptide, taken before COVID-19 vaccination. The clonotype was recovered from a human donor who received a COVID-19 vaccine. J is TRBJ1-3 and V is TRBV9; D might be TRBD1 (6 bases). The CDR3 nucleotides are TGTGCCAGCAGCGTAGGTTCGCAGGGGAACTCTGGAAACACCATATATTTT. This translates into CASSVGSQGNSGNTIYF. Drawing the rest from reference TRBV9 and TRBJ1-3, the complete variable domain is DSGVTQTPKHLITATGQRVTLRCSPRSGDLSVYWYQQSLDQGLQFLIQYYNGEERAKGNILERFSAQQFPDLHSELNLSSLELGDSALYFCASSVGSQGNSGNTIYFGEGSWLTVV.